Shown below are 7 T cell receptor beta chains from a single sample sequenced in a study of blood T cell repertoires in COVID-19. The method was immunoSEQ multiplex PCR; TCRdb's version includes in-frame clones alone and lacks a portion of them. The sample includes about 260,000 clones, around 90% of them seen just once. Sample: peripheral blood. These receptor sequences come from a human donor in a cohort sampled during active COVID-19.

The J gene is TRBJ2-1, the V gene TRBV6-2 or TRBV6-3; TRBD2 matches 12 bases. Germline lookup yields CDR1 MNHEY and CDR2 SVGEGT. CDR3 length: 14 residues. J was trimmed by 8 bases and V by 5 bases; bases with no gene match: 4. The CDR3 DNA reads TGTGCCAGCAGTCTGGGACTAGCGGGCTATGAGCAGTTCTTC. Translation gives CASSLGLAGYEQFF.

This clone was picked up one time. This chain uses TRBV18 with TRBJ1-1; no clear D. The ends were cut back, 1 base at V and 11 bases at J, with 14 bases in the middle. The CDR3 covers 13 residues. Germline assignment: CDR1 KGHSH and CDR2 LQKENI. CDR3 protein: CASSPQEGGMAFF. CDR3 nucleotide sequence: TGTGCCAGCTCACCACAGGAGGGCGGGATGGCTTTCTTT. Full variable domain (missing parts from reference TRBV18 and TRBJ1-1): NAGVMQNPRHLVRRRGQEARLRCSPMKGHSHVYWYRQLPEEGLKFMVYLQKENIIDESGMPKERFSAEFPKEGPSILRIQQVVRGDSAAYFCASSPQEGGMAFFGQGTRLTVV.

This clone was seen a handful of times. The chain combines TRBV30 with TRBJ2-1; 10 bases map to TRBD1. The CDR3 length is 12 residues. V dropped 8 bases and J dropped 9; count of bases not matched to a gene: 7. Germline CDR1 GTSNPN, CDR2 SVGIG (reference sequence). The CDR3 bases are TGTGCCGGAAGGGACAGGGGTTCTGAGCAGTTCTTC. This sequence encodes CAGRDRGSEQFF.

CDR3 DNA sequence: TGTGCCAGCAGCCGGGATTCCTACACTGAAGCTTTCTTT. Its translation: CASSRDSYTEAFF. The chain recombines TRBV12-3 or TRBV12-4 with TRBJ1-1; D call uncertain. The CDR3 extends over 13 amino acids. V lost 6 bases and J 3 bases, leaving 11 bases between the germline ends.

This chain connects TRBV2 to TRBJ1-4, with TRBD1 matching over 8 bases. The CDR3 runs to 13 residues. Germline V CDR1 and CDR2: SNHLY, FYNNEI. The V and J ends lost 6 bases and 7 bases, in that order; junction bases with no gene match: 4. This CDR3 reads CASRGTGREKLFF. In nucleotides, the CDR3 is TGTGCCAGCAGGGGGACAGGCCGTGAAAAACTGTTTTTT. Full variable domain (rest looked up from reference TRBV2 and TRBJ1-4): EPEVTQTPSHQVTQMGQEVILRCVPISNHLYFYWYRQILGQKVEFLVSFYNNEISEKSEIFDDQFSVERPDGSNFTLKIRSTKLEDSAMYFCASRGTGREKLFFGSGTQLSVL.

The chain employs TRBV19 and TRBJ2-7; maybe TRBD1 (5 bases). V lost 6 bases to trimming and J lost 6 bases, with 12 bases between them. The CDR3 length is 12 residues. Germline CDR1 reads LNHDA; CDR2 reads SQIVND (reference sequence). CDR3 protein: CASRAGLGEQYF. CDR3 sequence (DNA): TGTGCCAGTAGGGCAGGGTTGGGCGAGCAGTACTTC.

This chain uses TRBV19 with TRBJ2-7, with 7 bases matching TRBD1. J gave up 4 bases and V 3 bases, and 6 bases lay outside the gene matches. This CDR3 region has 14 residues. Germline CDR1 reads LNHDA; CDR2 reads SQIVND (reference sequence). The CDR3 DNA follows: TGTGCCAGTAGTATCACAGGGGTTGGTTACGAGCAGTACTTC. Translating gives CASSITGVGYEQYF.